This entry lists 7 T cell receptor beta chains sequenced from one sample in a study of T cells in Graves' hyperthyroidism and ophthalmopathy. What was amplified from RNA transcripts were TCR beta CDR3 regions. TCR CDR3 regions were first amplified by RT-PCR with HTBI primers. TCRdb called the multiplex PCR reads again in MiXCR, with one record for every CDR3 protein. Here the sample spans tens of thousands of distinct CDR3 sequences, about 54% being singletons. Material for sequencing was peripheral blood or thyroid tissue (not recorded which). All receptors derive from a man aged 18 to 30 with Graves' hyperthyroidism.

The chain couples TRBV9 to TRBJ2-7; 9 bases match TRBD1. CDR3 length: 15 residues. Per germline, CDR1 SGDLS and CDR2 YYNGEE. J gave up 6 bases and V 0 bases, and 7 bases lay outside the gene matches. This CDR3 reads CASSVDGTGLAEQYF. As DNA, the CDR3 is TGTGCCAGCAGCGTAGATGGGACAGGGTTGGCCGAGCAGTACTTC.

J is TRBJ2-5 and V is TRBV29-1; tentative D call: TRBD2 (6 bases). Per germline, CDR1 SQVTM and CDR2 ANQGSEA. This CDR3 region has 14 residues. V lost 6 bases to trimming and J lost 5 bases, with 19 bases between them. As DNA, the CDR3 is TGCAGCGTCGTACTCCCGGGACTGCAGGAGACCCAGTACTTC. The encoded protein is CSVVLPGLQETQYF.

In regard to this clonotype: The junction and the germline gene differ at one end; a read error may be behind it. This sequence joins TRBV7-2 and TRBJ1-6, with D hard to call. CDR3 length: 14 residues. Germline V lookup: CDR1 SGHTA, CDR2 FQGNSA. CDR3: CASSRTADNSPHHF. CDR3 coding DNA: TGTGCCAGCAGCAGGACGGCTGATAATTCACCCCACCACTTT.

V gene TRBV9 combines with J gene TRBJ2-7; no clear D. CDR1 SGDLS and CDR2 YYNGEE come from the germline V gene. CDR3 length equals 12 residues. Trimming removed 3 bases from V and 0 bases from J, with 4 bases in between. The CDR3 DNA follows: TGTGCCAGCAGCGGCAGCTCCTACGAGCAGTACTTC. This translates into CASSGSSYEQYF.

This clonotype was counted ten times or more. V usage is TRBV28 and J usage is TRBJ1-2; D unresolved. In germline, CDR1 is MDHEN, CDR2 SYDVKM. The CDR3 extends over 13 amino acids. V lost 3 bases, J lost 4 bases, and 9 bases lay in between. The CDR3 DNA reads TGTGCCAGCAGTTTCCTGGCGGGCTATGGCTACACCTTC. Protein: CASSFLAGYGYTF.

This clonotype has only a few counts. The V gene is TRBV10-3, the J gene TRBJ1-2, with D possibly TRBD1 on 6 matching bases. The CDR3 totals 14 residues. V was shortened by 2 bases and J by 8 bases, with 15 bases between the two germline ends. Germline lookup yields CDR1 ENHRY and CDR2 SYGVKD. CDR3 nucleotide sequence: TGTGCCATCAGTGAGGGGGGGCGGCACGGAGGCTACACCTTC. Translated, it gives CAISEGGRHGGYTF.

This rearrangement joins TRBV12-3 or TRBV12-4 to TRBJ2-6; 8 bases match TRBD1. V was clipped by 1 base and J by 0 bases; unmatched bases: 5. This CDR3 spans 18 amino acids. CDR3 bases: TGTGCCAGCAGTTTAGGGACAGGGACTCTCTCTGGGGCCAACGTCCTGACTTTC. This codes for CASSLGTGTLSGANVLTF.